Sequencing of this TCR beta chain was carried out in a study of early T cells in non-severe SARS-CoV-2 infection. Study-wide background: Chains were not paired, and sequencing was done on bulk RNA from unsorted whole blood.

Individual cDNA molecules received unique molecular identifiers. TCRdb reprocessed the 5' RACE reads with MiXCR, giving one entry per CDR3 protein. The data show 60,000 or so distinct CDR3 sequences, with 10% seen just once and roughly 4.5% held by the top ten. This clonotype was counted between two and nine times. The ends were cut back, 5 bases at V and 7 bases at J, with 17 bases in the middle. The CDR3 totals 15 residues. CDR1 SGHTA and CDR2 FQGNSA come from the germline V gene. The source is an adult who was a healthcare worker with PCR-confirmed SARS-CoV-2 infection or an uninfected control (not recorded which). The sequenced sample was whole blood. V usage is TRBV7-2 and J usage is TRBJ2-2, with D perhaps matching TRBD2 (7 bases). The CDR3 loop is CASSPTGGGGGELFF. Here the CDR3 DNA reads TGTGCCAGCAGCCCGACTGGGGGGGGCGGCGGGGAGCTGTTTTTT.